These T cell receptor beta chains were read from a single sample in a study of early T cells in non-severe SARS-CoV-2 infection. One entry per CDR3 protein results from TCRdb running MiXCR on the 5' RACE reads. The data show about 76,000 distinct CDR3 sequences, around 12% seen once. The specimen was whole blood. Receptors were obtained from an adult who was a healthcare worker with PCR-confirmed SARS-CoV-2 infection or an uninfected control (not recorded which). Each CDR3 is given with its conserved first and last residue. The D gene is left open where the match is weak. For some rows the clone size is stated as once, few or many, or as a class when expanded; others skip it.

NA	TRBJ1-6	TRBV6-6	NA	TGTGCCAGCAGTTACCACGCAAATTCACCCCTCCACTTT	CASSYHANSPLHF
NA	TRBJ1-2	TRBV19	NA	TGTGCCAGTAGTAAAGGGACCTCCGACTATGGCTACACCTTC	CASSKGTSDYGYTF
TRBD1	TRBJ2-1	TRBV2	many	TGTGCCAGCAGGGGGGGACAGGGACGGGATGAGCAGTTCTTC	CASRGGQGRDEQFF
TRBD1	TRBJ2-2	TRBV5-4	NA	TGTGCCAGCAGCTTGGAAACAGGGGTCACCGGGGAGCTGTTTTTT	CASSLETGVTGELFF
NA	TRBJ2-7	TRBV6-6	many	TGTGCCAGCAGCCTTGGGGGGGCTAAGAACGAGCAGTACTTC	CASSLGGAKNEQYF
TRBD2	TRBJ2-3	TRBV10-2	NA	TGCGCCAGCAGAGGGACTAGCGTCACAGATACGCAGTATTTT	CASRGTSVTDTQYF
NA	TRBJ1-5	TRBV7-2	many	TGTGCCAGCAGCTTAGCGGGGGCGGGTCAGCCCCAGCATTTT	CASSLAGAGQPQHF
NA	TRBJ2-5	TRBV29-1	few	TGCAGCGTTGCTTGGACAGAAAAAGAGACCCAGTACTTC	CSVAWTEKETQYF
NA	TRBJ2-5	TRBV18	few	TGTGCCAGCTCCCGATCTAGAGGCTTCCAAGAGACCCAGTACTTC	CASSRSRGFQETQYF
NA	TRBJ2-7	TRBV3-1	NA	TGTGCCAGCAGCTCCCGCGGACCCCAGGACGAGCAGTACTTC	CASSSRGPQDEQYF
NA	TRBJ2-1	TRBV6-6	many	TGTGCCAGCAGAGTTTTCGGAGGGGGGCCTAATGAGCAGTTCTTC	CASRVFGGGPNEQFF
TRBD2	TRBJ2-7	TRBV2	many	TGTGCCAGCAGTGCTAGCGGGATCACCTACGAGCAGTACTTC	CASSASGITYEQYF
NA	TRBJ2-3	TRBV5-1	many	TGCGCCAGCAGCGAGCCGGCAGGTACGCAGTATTTT	CASSEPAGTQYF
NA	TRBJ2-5	TRBV19	few	TGTGCCAGTAGTCAAGGGAACTTGGAGACCCAGTACTTC	CASSQGNLETQYF
NA	TRBJ1-5	TRBV11-3	many	TGTGCCAGCAGCTTAAACGATAAACAGAACGTCGATCAGCCCCAGCATTTT	CASSLNDKQNVDQPQHF
NA	TRBJ2-2	TRBV7-8	many	TGTGCCAGCAGCTTAATCGGGGAGCTGTTTTTT	CASSLIGELFF
NA	TRBJ2-7	TRBV28	NA	TGTGCCAGCAGTCTACCCTCGACTTGGGAGCAGTACTTC	CASSLPSTWEQYF
NA	TRBJ2-1	TRBV2	NA	TGTGCCAGCGAGGGACGAGGGGGCAATGAGCAGTTCTTC	CASEGRGGNEQFF
NA	TRBJ2-1	TRBV7-9	many	TGTGCCAGCAGCCATTCAGGGGGGCCATACAATGAGCAGTTCTTC	CASSHSGGPYNEQFF
NA	TRBJ2-5	TRBV19	many	TGTGCCAGCAGTGACAACCAAGAGACCCAGTACTTC	CASSDNQETQYF
NA	TRBJ1-5	TRBV18	NA	TGTGCCAGCTCACCCGGGACTAGCAATCAGCCCCAGCATTTT	CASSPGTSNQPQHF
TRBD1	TRBJ2-7	TRBV3-1	many	TGTGCCAGCAGCTATTACAGGGGCCGGGAGCAGTACTTC	CASSYYRGREQYF
NA	TRBJ2-1	TRBV29-1	many	TGCAGCGTCCTACTTGGGTCCTACAATGAGCAGTTCTTC	CSVLLGSYNEQFF
TRBD1	TRBJ2-1	TRBV14	many	TGTGCCAGCAGCTCCGGGACAGCGAAGAGTAGTGAGCAGTTCTTC	CASSSGTAKSSEQFF
NA	TRBJ2-3	TRBV23-1	few	TGCGCCAGCAGTCAATCTTCAGCAGGGTGTGGTCGAAGCACAGATACGCAGTATTTT	CASSQSSAGCGRSTDTQYF
TRBD2	TRBJ2-1	TRBV5-1	NA	TGCGCCAGCAGCTTGGGGGGGACTAGCTTTTACAATGAGCAGTTCTTC	CASSLGGTSFYNEQFF
NA	TRBJ1-3	TRBV28	few	TGTGCCAGCAGTTTCCACGGGGGCTCTGGAAACACCATATATTTT	CASSFHGGSGNTIYF
NA	TRBJ2-7	TRBV14	few	TGTGCCAGCAGCCAGGGCCCGGGTGGTAACTCCTACGAGCAGTACTTC	CASSQGPGGNSYEQYF
TRBD1	TRBJ2-7	TRBV6-1	many	TGTGCCAGCAGGACCAGACAGGGGACCCTCGGCGAGCAGTACTTC	CASRTRQGTLGEQYF
NA	TRBJ2-4	TRBV7-2	NA	TGTGCCAGCAGCTTAGTGGGGGGCATGGAGAACATTCAGTACTTC	CASSLVGGMENIQYF
TRBD1	TRBJ1-2	TRBV20-1	many	TGCAGTGCGACTCCGGGACAGGGGTTCTATGGCTACACCTTC	CSATPGQGFYGYTF
NA	TRBJ1-3	TRBV10-2	few	TGCGCCAGCAGTGAGGTCGGAAACACCATATATTTT	CASSEVGNTIYF
TRBD2	TRBJ2-1	TRBV20-1	few	TGCAGTGCTAGAGTCCTGGGGAGGGAGGTGGGCAATGAGCAGTTCTTC	CSARVLGREVGNEQFF
NA	TRBJ1-1	TRBV3-1	many	TGTGCCAGCAGCCAAGCCTTTACGAACACTGAAGCTTTCTTT	CASSQAFTNTEAFF
NA	TRBJ2-7	TRBV3-1	many	TGTGCCAGCAGCCAACAACAAGTCTCCTACGAGCAGTACTTC	CASSQQQVSYEQYF
NA	TRBJ2-5	TRBV9	many	TGTGCCAGCAGCGGAAGTAGGGGGGAGACCCAGTACTTC	CASSGSRGETQYF
TRBD2	TRBJ2-7	TRBV24-1	NA	TGTGCCACCGGAGGACTAGGCGAAAGGCAGTACTTC	CATGGLGERQYF
NA	TRBJ1-1	TRBV18	NA	TGTGCCAGCTCACCCTTCGGGAGTAACACTGAAGCTTTCTTT	CASSPFGSNTEAFF
NA	TRBJ1-5	TRBV7-8	NA	TGTGCCAGCAGCTTCGGCAGGGTTGACAATCAGCCCCAGCATTTT	CASSFGRVDNQPQHF
NA	TRBJ1-1	TRBV20-1	few	TGCAGTGCTAGAGTCTCCGGAGGCGGGGGGAATGCTGAAGCTTTCTTT	CSARVSGGGGNAEAFF
TRBD2	TRBJ2-1	TRBV5-1	few	TGCGCCAGCAGCTTAGACGGGAGGAACATGGGGGAGCAGTTCTTC	CASSLDGRNMGEQFF